This T cell receptor (beta chain) was identified during a study of metastatic and nonmetastatic thyroid tumors. Treatment of any kind had been given to no patient before thyroid surgery. This clone was counted only a few times. Germline values: CDR1 MNHNS, CDR2 SASEGT. The CDR3 length is 15 residues. V was shortened by 4 bases and J by 0 bases, with 12 bases between the two germline ends. TCRdb re-clonotyped the PCR reads via MiXCR. This table has 50,000 or so clones, around 25% appearing once. Source material: blood. This TCR derives from a male donor with papillary thyroid cancer or a benign thyroid nodule (not recorded which). Some clones in this sample may be carry-over from other donors' samples. The chain carries TRBV6-1 and TRBJ1-1, with a weak D call TRBD1 (5 bases). DNA of the CDR3: TGTGCCAGCAGTGCCTATGGGACGGTGAACACTGAAGCTTTCTTT. It specifies CASSAYGTVNTEAFF.